In its sample, the clone carrying this TCR beta chain was seen a few times. Its antigen is not identified. Individual cDNA molecules received unique molecular identifiers. TCRdb analysed the 5' RACE reads with MiXCR anew, one entry per CDR3 protein. The table records roughly 47,000 distinct CDR3 sequences, more than 5.5% of them present only once. These data are taken from a study of early T cells in non-severe SARS-CoV-2 infection. For the study at large: RNA in bulk from unsorted whole blood was sequenced, and chains were unpaired. Notes on the study in general: Lookups in VDJdb leaned toward anti-spike CD8 responses and missed private and CD4 specificities.

CDR3 length: 15 residues. Germline CDR1 reads DFQATT; CDR2 reads SNEGSKA (reference sequence). Trimming took 5 bases from V and 1 from J, leaving 17 bases between them. This sequence originates from an adult who was a healthcare worker with PCR-confirmed SARS-CoV-2 infection or an uninfected control (not recorded which). The chain links TRBV20-1 to TRBJ2-5; D is perhaps TRBD1 (6 bases). This material consisted of whole blood, taken at baseline. CDR3 sequence reads: CSAGVDHRAQETQYF. In DNA, the CDR3 is TGCAGTGCTGGGGTGGATCACAGGGCCCAAGAGACCCAGTACTTC.